Shown below are 10 T cell receptor beta chains from a single sample sequenced in a study of blood T cells in healthy people across ages. Through a sample-barcoded 5' primer and a J-beta primer mix, a second PCR was run for roughly 6 to 11 cycles. TCRdb used MiXCR to reprocess the 5' RACE reads, holding one entry per CDR3 protein. The sample holds 700,000 to 850,000 distinct CDR3 sequences; roughly 50% are singletons and the top ten take approximately 40%. What was sequenced was blood. All receptors derive from a man aged 80 or over in good health.

V usage is TRBV7-9 and J usage is TRBJ2-7, with 9 bases fitting TRBD1. The V gene end was trimmed by 5 bases and the J gene end by 5 bases; junction bases not matched to a gene: 13. The CDR3 runs 16 residues. Germline-derived CDR1 and CDR2 are SEHNR and FQNEAQ (reference sequence). CDR3 nucleotides: TGTGCCAGCAGCAACCCCGAGGGAACAGGGGGCGACGAGCAGTACTTC. Translation gives CASSNPEGTGGDEQYF.

The V call is TRBV5-5, the J call TRBJ1-2; tentative D call: TRBD1 (5 bases). Per germline, CDR1 SGHKS and CDR2 YYEKEE (reference sequence). The CDR3 is made up of 15 amino acids. Trimming shortened V by 2 bases and J by 4 bases, and 15 bases separated the two germline ends. CDR3 DNA sequence: TGTGCCAGCAGCTTCCACCGGGACGGGCGCTATGGCTACACCTTC. It specifies CASSFHRDGRYGYTF.

The chain employs TRBV6-1 and TRBJ1-2; no clear D gene. The V and J ends lost 4 bases and 0 bases respectively, with 9 bases between them. CDR3 length equals 14 residues. The germline V gene has CDR1 MNHNS and CDR2 SASEGT. CDR3 DNA: TGTGCCAGCAGTGGTAGGGCAGCTAACTATGGCTACACCTTC. As protein: CASSGRAANYGYTF.

The chain is built from TRBV12-3 or TRBV12-4 and TRBJ2-6, with TRBD1 matching 10 bases. CDR3 length: 19 residues. V trimming: 4 bases; J trimming: 0 bases; junction bases outside the gene matches: 9. In DNA, the CDR3 is TGTGCCAGCAGTTCTCCCGGGACAGGGGTTTCCTCTGGGGCCAACGTCCTGACTTTC. Residues: CASSSPGTGVSSGANVLTF.

The chain has TRBV6-5 and TRBJ2-1; maybe TRBD1 (6 bases). From germline, CDR1 is MNHEY and CDR2 SVGAGI. V was shortened by 6 bases and J by 4 bases, with 13 bases between the two germline ends. The CDR3 sequence is 14 residues long. The CDR3 loop is CASRRTDLYNEQFF. In DNA form, the CDR3 reads TGTGCCAGCAGGCGGACAGATCTATACAATGAGCAGTTCTTC.

DNA of the CDR3: TGTGCCAGCAGCGATGGGACTAGCGGAACCTACGAGCAGTACTTC. The encoded protein is CASSDGTSGTYEQYF. The gene calls are TRBV6-6 and TRBJ2-7; 11 positions agree with TRBD2. The CDR3 totals 15 residues. Per germline, CDR1 MNHNY and CDR2 SVGAGI (reference sequence). V dropped 6 bases and J dropped 2; count of bases not matched to a gene: 6.

This clonotype was observed a handful of times. The chain combines TRBV9 with TRBJ2-5, with a weak D call TRBD2 (6 bases). V lost 2 bases to trimming and J lost 5 bases, with 10 bases between them. Germline V gene data show CDR1 as SGDLS and CDR2 as YYNGEE. The CDR3 totals 13 residues. CDR3 nucleotide sequence: TGTGCCAGCAGCGTGTCAGGGAGGGAGACCCAGTACTTC. Translated: CASSVSGRETQYF.

The chain carries TRBV27 and TRBJ2-4, with 9 positions matching TRBD2. The J call could be wrong; TRBJ2-7 is a better fit for the DNA end. CDR1 and CDR2 from the germline V gene are MNHEY and SMNVEV (reference sequence). The CDR3 has 14 residues. The CDR3 sequence is CASSLGTSYYEQYF. The DNA of the CDR3 is TGTGCCAGCAGTCTTGGGACTAGCTATTACGAGCAGTACTTC.

This clonotype showed up just once. The CDR3 bases are TGCGCCAGCAGCTTTGAAGGGGGTCGCACCGGGGAGCTGTTTTTT. This translates into CASSFEGGRTGELFF. The gene calls are TRBV5-1 and TRBJ2-2; D perhaps matches TRBD1 (6 bases). Trimming removed 2 bases at V and 4 bases at J, with 12 bases between. This CDR3 is 15 amino acids long. The germline V gene has CDR1 SGHRS and CDR2 YFSETQ.

This clonotype was counted between two and nine times. This sequence joins TRBV6-5 and TRBJ2-3, with 7 bases identical to TRBD1. Trimming at V came to 6 bases and at J to 14 bases, leaving 17 bases not matched to a gene. CDR1 is MNHEY and CDR2 is SVGAGI in the germline V gene. The CDR3 covers 14 residues. CDR3 region: CASSPRQGRRYAYF. In nucleotides, the CDR3 is TGTGCCAGCAGCCCCCGACAGGGCCGGAGATACGCGTATTTT.